Below, 17 T cell receptor beta chains from the same sample are listed, as sequenced in a study of blood T cell repertoires in COVID-19. Clones were sequenced by immunoSEQ multiplex PCR, and TCRdb holds only the in-frame ones, with some missing. Here the sample spans 200,000 to 300,000 clones, 85% to 90% being singletons. The sequenced sample was PBMCs or T cells enriched from blood (not recorded which). Source of these receptors: a woman under 40 with acute COVID-19.

This clone was counted once. The chain joins TRBV4-2 to TRBJ1-4, with 7 positions matching TRBD1. Trimming at V came to 7 bases and at J to 0 bases, leaving 5 bases not matched to a gene. This CDR3 has 15 residues. The germline gives CDR1 LGHNA, CDR2 YNFKEQ. For the CDR3, the DNA is TGTGCCAGCACGCAGGGACAGTCAACTAATGAAAAACTGTTTTTT. Its translation is CASTQGQSTNEKLFF.

The chain recombines TRBV5-1 with TRBJ2-7, with 7 nucleotides matching TRBD1. From germline, CDR1 is SGHRS and CDR2 YFSETQ. V was clipped by 4 bases and J by 4 bases; unmatched bases: 11. The CDR3 totals 15 residues. CDR3 protein: CASSPIGQVRYEQYF. DNA for the CDR3: TGCGCCAGCAGCCCCATCGGACAGGTTAGATACGAGCAGTACTTC.

This clone showed up just once. This chain joins TRBV7-3 and TRBJ2-7; the D gene is possibly TRBD1 (6 bases). CDR3 length: 14 residues. CDR1 and CDR2 from the germline V gene are SGHTA and FQGTGA. Trimming took 5 bases from V and 3 from J, leaving 14 bases between them. The CDR3 sequence is CASSPSGAGYEQYF. Written as DNA, the CDR3 is TGTGCCAGCAGCCCCTCAGGGGCCGGCTACGAGCAGTACTTC.

This clone was observed a single time. This chain connects TRBV9 to TRBJ2-1; 9 bases align to TRBD1. Looked up from germline, CDR1 is SGDLS and CDR2 is YYNGEE. The trim removed 4 bases at V and 4 bases at J, leaving 9 bases unmatched. This CDR3 comprises 16 residues. The CDR3 here is CASSSRTGVGYNEQFF. As DNA, the CDR3 is TGTGCCAGCAGCTCTAGGACAGGGGTGGGGTACAATGAGCAGTTCTTC.

There are a few counts of this clone. The chain couples TRBV10-1 to TRBJ1-6; perhaps TRBD1 as D (5 bases). This CDR3 comprises 16 residues. Trimming shortened V by 0 bases and J by 9 bases, and 15 bases separated the two germline ends. Germline assignment: CDR1 WNHNN and CDR2 SYGVQD (reference sequence). The CDR3 sequence: CASSESGEALASPLHF. CDR3 coding DNA: TGCGCCAGCAGTGAGTCGGGGGAGGCCCTCGCTTCACCCCTCCACTTT.

This clone appeared a single time. The genes are TRBV2 and TRBJ2-2; a weak D match, TRBD2 (5 bases). CDR3 size: 12 residues. Per the germline V gene, CDR1 is SNHLY and CDR2 is FYNNEI. V lost 8 bases and J lost 5, with 9 bases in between. CDR3 bases: TGTGCCAGCCAGGACTCGACCGGGGAGCTGTTTTTT. Amino acid sequence: CASQDSTGELFF.

The V gene is TRBV15, the J gene TRBJ1-5; D not resolved. CDR1 and CDR2 (germline): LNHNV, YYDKDF (reference sequence). The CDR3 length is 12 residues. Trimming pared 5 bases from V and 7 bases from J, leaving 9 bases between. CDR3 sequence reads: CATSPYGQPQHF. DNA of the CDR3: TGTGCCACCAGCCCATACGGGCAGCCCCAGCATTTT.

V usage is TRBV5-4 and J usage is TRBJ1-5; maybe TRBD1 (6 bases). The CDR3 runs to 16 residues. The germline V and J ends were trimmed by 0 bases and 2 bases, with 12 bases remaining between them. CDR1 SGHNT and CDR2 YYREEE come from the germline V gene (reference sequence). The CDR3 reads CASSLGPGVGNQPQHF. In nucleotides, the CDR3 is TGTGCCAGCAGCTTGGGGCCAGGGGTTGGCAATCAGCCCCAGCATTTT.

J is TRBJ2-3 and V is TRBV5-1; 8 bases are shared with TRBD2. The V segment lost 4 bases and the J segment 1 base; nucleotides outside the gene matches: 11. The CDR3 runs 17 residues. Looked up from germline, CDR1 is SGHRS and CDR2 is YFSETQ. The CDR3 sequence: CASSPGGGSGGTDTQYF. CDR3 coding DNA: TGCGCCAGCAGCCCCGGAGGGGGTAGCGGGGGCACAGATACGCAGTATTTT.

The rearrangement uses TRBV13 and TRBJ2-1; 8 bases align to TRBD2. There are 17 residues in the CDR3. J was trimmed by 9 bases and V by 4 bases; bases with no gene match: 17. Germline-derived CDR1 and CDR2 are PRHDT and FYEKMQ (reference sequence). DNA of the CDR3: TGTGCCAGCAGCTCCCGGTTAGGAGGCGGGGGGTCAGCTGAGCAGTTCTTC. Encoded protein: CASSSRLGGGGSAEQFF.

This clone was recorded once. This sequence joins TRBV28 and TRBJ1-5; no clear D. V was clipped by 5 bases and J by 5 bases, with 10 bases between them. The CDR3 spans 13 residues. The germline V gene encodes CDR1 MDHEN and CDR2 SYDVKM. CDR3 amino acids: CASSPTKDQPQHF. CDR3 bases: TGTGCCAGCAGTCCTACTAAGGATCAGCCCCAGCATTTT.

The chain uses TRBV10-3 and TRBJ2-1; 8 bases agree with TRBD1. The ends lost 7 bases at V and 4 bases at J; junction bases unmatched: 3. Per the germline V gene, CDR1 is ENHRY and CDR2 is SYGVKD. The CDR3 loop spans 13 amino acids. DNA of the CDR3: TGTGCCATCACCGGGACAGGATACAATGAGCAGTTCTTC. This translates into CAITGTGYNEQFF.

This clone has just one count. This chain links TRBV19 with TRBJ1-1; D might be TRBD1 (6 bases). Looked up from germline, CDR1 is LNHDA and CDR2 is SQIVND (reference sequence). V was shortened by 10 bases and J by 0 bases, with 15 bases between the two germline ends. This CDR3 has 14 amino acids. CDR3 protein: CATNLQGLNTEAFF. The CDR3 DNA is TGTGCCACCAATCTACAGGGCTTGAACACTGAAGCTTTCTTT.

The chain employs TRBV9 and TRBJ2-1; 10 bases are a match to TRBD2. The junction had 2 bases not matched to a gene; V was cut back by 0 bases and J by 5 bases. From germline, CDR1 is SGDLS and CDR2 YYNGEE. The length of the CDR3 is 15 residues. CDR3 sequence: CASSVVAGGHNEQFF. The CDR3 DNA is TGTGCCAGCAGCGTAGTAGCGGGGGGCCACAATGAGCAGTTCTTC.

The chain employs TRBV4-2 and TRBJ1-1; 7 nucleotides agree with TRBD1. The CDR3 runs to 14 residues. The germline gives CDR1 LGHNA, CDR2 YNFKEQ. Unmatched junction bases numbered 6, after V lost 4 bases and J lost 4 bases. DNA for the CDR3: TGTGCCAGCAGCCTAAAACAGGGGACCACTGAAGCTTTCTTT. Encoded protein: CASSLKQGTTEAFF.

The sample holds a few counts of this clone. Different DNA sequences within this sample yield the same CDR3. The chain combines TRBV12-5 with TRBJ1-5; TRBD1 matches 8 bases. After removal of 1 base from V and 1 base from J, the junction contained 0 bases not matched to a gene. CDR1 is LGHNT and CDR2 is FRNRAP in the germline V gene. CDR3 size: 15 residues. In DNA form, the CDR3 reads TGTGCTAGTGGTTTGGGACAGGGGAGCAATCAGCCCCAGCATTTT. Translating it yields CASGLGQGSNQPQHF.

The chain joins TRBV14 to TRBJ2-2; no definite D call. The CDR3 totals 14 residues. Germline V gene sequence: CDR1 SGHDN, CDR2 FVKESK. V was cut by 2 bases and J by 3 bases, with 7 bases left in between. CDR3: CASSQRQYTGELFF. The CDR3 nucleotides are TGTGCCAGCAGCCAACGCCAGTACACCGGGGAGCTGTTTTTT. The full variable domain, its missing parts supplied by reference TRBV14 and TRBJ2-2, is EAGVTQFPSHSVIEKGQTVTLRCDPISGHDNLYWYRRVMGKEIKFLLHFVKESKQDESGMPNNRFLAERTGGTYSTLKVQPAELEDSGVYFCASSQRQYTGELFFGEGSRLTVL.